Listed here is a single T cell receptor (beta chain). The germline V gene has CDR1 SGHAT and CDR2 FQNNGV. Deletions cut 0 bases from V and 3 bases from J, with 12 bases between. The CDR3 length is 15 residues. This sample was included in a study of control samples from healthy donors and cancer patients. The repertoire was sequenced with immunoSEQ multiplex PCR; TCRdb's copy has only in-frame clones and lacks some. This sample has tens of thousands of clones, with 85% to 95% found just once. This chain joins TRBV11-2 and TRBJ2-7, with D tentatively TRBD1 (6 bases). The material sequenced was blood. The TCR comes from a man in his thirties or forties in good health. The DNA of the CDR3 is TGTGCCAGCAGCTTAGACTACGGACAGATCTACGAGCAGTACTTC. It codes for CASSLDYGQIYEQYF.